These T cell receptor beta chains were read from a single sample in a study of T cell responses to AZD1222 COVID-19 vaccine. The method was immunoSEQ multiplex PCR; TCRdb's version includes in-frame clones alone and lacks a portion of them. The sample carries 45,000 to 70,000 clones, roughly 90% recorded once. Specimen: peripheral blood, collected 28 days after the second AZD1222 dose. These receptors all come from an adult who received the AZD1222 COVID-19 vaccine. The CDR3 runs from the conserved cysteine through the conserved F or W. D genes are given only for firm matches. Clone size is stated in some rows and not others, as once, few, many or a class when expanded.

V	size	D	length	J	DNA	CDR3
TRBV4-2	NA	NA	14	TRBJ2-1	TGTGCCAGCAGCCAACTCTGGCTAAACAATGAGCAGTTCTTC	CASSQLWLNNEQFF
TRBV2	NA	NA	14	TRBJ2-1	TGTGCCAGCAAGGTTACGGAGGGCCTCATCGAGCAGTTCTTC	CASKVTEGLIEQFF
TRBV11-2	NA	TRBD1	17	TRBJ2-1	TGTGCCAGCACCTTTAGCCTTAGCTCGGACAGGGCTGGTGAGCAGTTCTTC	CASTFSLSSDRAGEQFF
TRBV3-1/TRBV3-2	NA	NA	16	TRBJ2-7	TGTGCCAGCAGCCAAGTAGGCGGTCCCAGGTTCGCCGAGCAGTACTTC	CASSQVGGPRFAEQYF
TRBV5-4	few	NA	14	TRBJ2-2	TGTGCCAGCAGCCCCTTTGCCAACACCGGGGAGCTGTTTTTT	CASSPFANTGELFF
TRBV14	NA	NA	13	TRBJ1-3	TGTGCCAGCAGAAAGAGCTCTGGAAACACCATATATTTT	CASRKSSGNTIYF
TRBV7-2	NA	TRBD2	16	TRBJ2-5	TGTGCCAGCAGCCCGAGTGGGGGAGCGGGAGTAGAGACCCAGTACTTC	CASSPSGGAGVETQYF
TRBV11-3	NA	TRBD2	14	TRBJ2-7	TGTGCCAGCAGCATTACAGCGGGGTCCTACGAGCAGTACTTC	CASSITAGSYEQYF
TRBV4-2	NA	TRBD2	16	TRBJ2-7	TGTGCCAGCAGCCGACCGGGGACTAGCGTTTCCTACGAGCAGTACTTC	CASSRPGTSVSYEQYF
TRBV18	NA	TRBD1	14	TRBJ1-6	TGTGCCAGCTCACCAGGGACAGTCGGTTCACCCCTCCACTTT	CASSPGTVGSPLHF
TRBV19	NA	NA	15	TRBJ1-5	TGTGCCAGTAGTACGGGACACTATAGCAATCAGCCCCAGCATTTT	CASSTGHYSNQPQHF
TRBV27	NA	NA	16	TRBJ1-6	TGTGCCAGCAGTTATTCTGGTGCGGGGGTGGATTCACCCCTCCACTTT	CASSYSGAGVDSPLHF
TRBV9	NA	NA	14	TRBJ2-1	TGTGCCAGCAGCGTAGTTGGCCGGGGTGGTGAGCAGTTCTTC	CASSVVGRGGEQFF
TRBV25-1	NA	NA	13	TRBJ1-2	TGTGCCAGCAGTGAAGGGACCGTCTATGGCTACACCTTC	CASSEGTVYGYTF
TRBV6-5	NA	NA	12	TRBJ2-7	TGTGCCAGCAGTTACCCACAGGGAGAGCAGTACTTC	CASSYPQGEQYF
TRBV5-1	once	TRBD1	15	TRBJ1-2	TGCGCCAGCAGCCACGGCGGACAGGGGGCTGTAGGCTACACCTTC	CASSHGGQGAVGYTF
TRBV30	NA	NA	13	TRBJ2-1	TGTGCCTGGGGTCTCCAGGGACCCCGAGGGCAGTTCTTC	CAWGLQGPRGQFF
TRBV3-1/TRBV3-2	once	TRBD1	15	TRBJ2-7	TGTGCCAGCAGCCAACTTCCGGGACAGGGTCTCGAGCAGTACTTC	CASSQLPGQGLEQYF
TRBV24-1	NA	TRBD2	16	TRBJ2-1	TGTGCCACCAGTGAGGGGAGCGGGAGGGCTGACAATGAGCAGTTCTTC	CATSEGSGRADNEQFF
TRBV7-2	NA	NA	16	TRBJ2-7	TGTGCCAGCAGCCGCTGGGCAGGGGCAGACACCTACGAGCAGTACTTC	CASSRWAGADTYEQYF
TRBV5-5	NA	NA	15	TRBJ1-5	TGTGCCAGCAGCTTGGTGATTGGTAGCAATCAGCCCCAGCATTTT	CASSLVIGSNQPQHF
TRBV29-1	NA	NA	13	TRBJ1-1	TGCAGCGTGGTACAGGGTTCTTACACTGAAGCTTTCTTT	CSVVQGSYTEAFF
TRBV20-1	NA	NA	11	TRBJ1-4	TGCAGTGCGCATTCGAATGAAAAACTGTTTTTT	CSAHSNEKLFF
TRBV27	NA	TRBD1	14	TRBJ1-1	TGTGCCAGCAGGATGGGACAGGGAGTCCCTGAAGCTTTCTTT	CASRMGQGVPEAFF
TRBV19	NA	NA	15	TRBJ2-1	TGTGCCAGTAGTATCAACTTAGTCGGGGTTGGTGAGCAGTTCTTC	CASSINLVGVGEQFF
TRBV7-8	NA	TRBD2	14	TRBJ2-7	TGTGCCAGCAGCTTCGGCGGGAGCTCCTACGAGCAGTACTTC	CASSFGGSSYEQYF
TRBV19	NA	NA	15	TRBJ2-6	TGTGCCAGTACCAGGGACGGGTCTGGGGCCAACGTCCTGACTTTC	CASTRDGSGANVLTF
TRBV7-9	NA	NA	12	TRBJ1-2	TGTGCCAGCAGCTTCCCCAACTATGGCTACACCTTC	CASSFPNYGYTF
TRBV7-8	NA	NA	15	TRBJ2-1	TGTGCCAGCAGCTTAGCGCGTTCGACTGCCGGGGAACAGTTCTTC	CASSLARSTAGEQFF
TRBV6-5	NA	TRBD2	13	TRBJ2-5	TGTGCCAGCAGTTGGACTAGAGCGGAGACCCAGTACTTC	CASSWTRAETQYF
TRBV15	few	TRBD1	15	TRBJ1-5	TGTGCCACCAGCGCCCGTAGGACAGGGAATCAGCCCCAGCATTTT	CATSARRTGNQPQHF
TRBV3-1/TRBV3-2	NA	NA	15	TRBJ1-3	TGTGCCAGCAGCCAGGGGGGGGGCTCTGGAAACACCATATATTTT	CASSQGGGSGNTIYF
TRBV11-3	NA	NA	17	TRBJ2-2	TGTGCCAGCAGCTTTGTCGGGCTAGCGAAAAACACCGGGGAGCTGTTTTTT	CASSFVGLAKNTGELFF
TRBV21-1	NA	NA	13	TRBJ2-7	TGTGCCAGCCCTCAAGGCAGGGCCCACGAGCAGTACTTC	CASPQGRAHEQYF
TRBV6-6	NA	NA	12	TRBJ1-2	TGTGCCAGCAGTACTGAGGGGTATGGCTACACCTTC	CASSTEGYGYTF
TRBV5-4	few	NA	13	TRBJ1-2	TGTGCCAGCCTCGACCCCTCTAACTATGGCTACACCTTC	CASLDPSNYGYTF
TRBV24-1	NA	NA	15	TRBJ2-5	TGTGCCACCAGTGATTTGCAAGGGGAGGCAGAGACCCAGTACTTC	CATSDLQGEAETQYF
TRBV3-1/TRBV3-2	NA	NA	16	TRBJ2-7	TGTGCCAGCAGCCAAGAACGGATGGTGTGGGGATACGAGCAGTACTTC	CASSQERMVWGYEQYF
TRBV19	NA	TRBD2	16	TRBJ2-1	TGTGCCACCCAGTACCCCGGCGGGAGGGCCGGAGATGAGCAGTTCTTC	CATQYPGGRAGDEQFF